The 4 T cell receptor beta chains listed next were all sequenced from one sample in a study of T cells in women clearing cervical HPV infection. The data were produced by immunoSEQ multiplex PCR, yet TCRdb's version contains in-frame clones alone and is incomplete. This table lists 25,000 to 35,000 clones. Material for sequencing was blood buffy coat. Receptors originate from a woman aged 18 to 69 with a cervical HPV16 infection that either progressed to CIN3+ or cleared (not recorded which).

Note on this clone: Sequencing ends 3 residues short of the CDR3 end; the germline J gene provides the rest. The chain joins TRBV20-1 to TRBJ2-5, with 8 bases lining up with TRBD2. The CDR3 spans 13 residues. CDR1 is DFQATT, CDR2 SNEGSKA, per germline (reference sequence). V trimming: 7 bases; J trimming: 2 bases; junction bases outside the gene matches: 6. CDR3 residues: CSGVGGGQETQYF. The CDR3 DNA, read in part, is TGCAGTGGGGTCGGGGGGGGACAAGAGACC.

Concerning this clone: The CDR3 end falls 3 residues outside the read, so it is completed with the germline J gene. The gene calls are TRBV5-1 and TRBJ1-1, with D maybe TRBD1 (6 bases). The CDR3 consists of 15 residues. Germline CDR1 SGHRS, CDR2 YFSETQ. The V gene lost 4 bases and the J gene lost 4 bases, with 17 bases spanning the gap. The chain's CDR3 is CASSPRPGGITEAFF. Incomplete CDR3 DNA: TGCGCCAGCAGCCCGCGACCGGGGGGCATCACTGAA.

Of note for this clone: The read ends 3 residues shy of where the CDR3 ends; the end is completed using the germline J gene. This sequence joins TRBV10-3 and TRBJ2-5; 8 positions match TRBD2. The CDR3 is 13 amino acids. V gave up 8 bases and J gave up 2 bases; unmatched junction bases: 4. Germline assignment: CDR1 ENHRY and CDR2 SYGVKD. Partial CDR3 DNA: TGTGCCATCGCGGGGGGCTCTCAAGAGACC. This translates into CAIAGGSQET. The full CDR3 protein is CAIAGGSQETQYF.

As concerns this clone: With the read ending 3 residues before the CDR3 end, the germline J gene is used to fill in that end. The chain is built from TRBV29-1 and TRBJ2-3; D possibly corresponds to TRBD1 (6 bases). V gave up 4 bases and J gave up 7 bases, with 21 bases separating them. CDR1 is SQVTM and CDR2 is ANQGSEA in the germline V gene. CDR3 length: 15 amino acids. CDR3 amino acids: CSVVGASQYRYTQYF. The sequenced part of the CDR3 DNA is TGCAGCGTTGTGGGGGCGAGTCAATATCGATATACG.